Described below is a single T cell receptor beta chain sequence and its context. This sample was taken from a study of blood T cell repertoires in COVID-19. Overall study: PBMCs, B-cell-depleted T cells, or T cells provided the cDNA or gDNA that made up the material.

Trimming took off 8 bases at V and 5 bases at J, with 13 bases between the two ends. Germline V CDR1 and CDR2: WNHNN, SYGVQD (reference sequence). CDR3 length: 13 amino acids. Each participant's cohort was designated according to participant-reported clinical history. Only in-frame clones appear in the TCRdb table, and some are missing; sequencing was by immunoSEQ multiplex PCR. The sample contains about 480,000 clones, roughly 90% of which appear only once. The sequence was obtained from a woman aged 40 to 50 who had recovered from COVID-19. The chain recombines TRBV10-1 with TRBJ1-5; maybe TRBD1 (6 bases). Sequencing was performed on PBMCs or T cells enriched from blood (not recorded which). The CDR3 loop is CASAQGQDQPQHF. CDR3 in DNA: TGCGCCAGCGCCCAGGGGCAGGATCAGCCCCAGCATTTT.